This TCR beta chain stems from a study of memory CD4+ T cells and cytomegalovirus serostatus. Whole-study context: Donors were healthy Belgian adults, 9 CMV seropositive and fewer than 30 seronegative. Findings of the study overall: Each of 60 to 80 CMV-associated TCRbeta sequences occurred in one to five individuals. The CMV-associated TCR signature appears largely within the CD4+ memory repertoire. Repertoires predicted CMV serostatus with median bootstrapped AUC of 0.95.

Single viable CD3+CD4+CD8-CD45RO+ cells were sorted as the memory CD4+ T cells. This table comes from immunoSEQ multiplex PCR, and its TCRdb copy is limited to in-frame clones, with some not included. The sample has approximately 60,000 clones; 80% to 90% are singletons. Notes on this clone: Antigen: not known.

CDR3 length: 16 amino acids. Germline V lookup: CDR1 SGHTA, CDR2 FQGNSA. Germline trimming cut 0 bases from V and 7 bases from J; bases unmatched to any gene: 7. V is TRBV7-2 and J is TRBJ2-1; 9 bases fit TRBD2. This sequence originates from an adult in good health and CMV-seronegative. The sequencing sample was made of memory CD4+ T cells from blood. The CDR3 spells CASSLAPAGGQNEQFF. The CDR3 nucleotides read TGTGCCAGCAGCTTAGCGCCGGCGGGAGGGCAAAATGAGCAGTTCTTC.